Each of the 20 T cell receptor beta chains below was sequenced from the same sample in a study of cytomegalovirus exposure and HLA in healthy donors. The PCR employed 60 Vbeta primers together with 13 Jbeta primers. Only in-frame clones appear in the TCRdb table, and some are missing; sequencing was by immunoSEQ multiplex PCR. The data contain about 170,000 clones, roughly 84% of them singletons. The sequenced material came from PBMCs. The receptors come from a male donor in good health and CMV-seronegative.

This chain uses TRBV9 with TRBJ2-2, with 8 bases fitting TRBD1. There are 17 residues in the CDR3. The trim removed 0 bases at V and 5 bases at J, leaving 9 bases unmatched. CDR1 and CDR2 from the germline V gene are SGDLS and YYNGEE. In DNA, the CDR3 is TGTGCCAGCAGCGTAGGAGTTCGGACAGGGACGACCGGGGAGCTGTTTTTT. As protein: CASSVGVRTGTTGELFF.

The V gene is TRBV11-2, the J gene TRBJ1-2; D possibly corresponds to TRBD1 (6 bases). Trimming removed 0 bases at V and 5 bases at J, with 13 bases between. Germline V lookup: CDR1 SGHAT, CDR2 FQNNGV. This CDR3 is built from 15 residues. CDR3 in DNA: TGTGCCAGCAGCTTAGAGTTGAACAGGGCTTATGGCTACACCTTC. Amino acid sequence: CASSLELNRAYGYTF.

This chain connects TRBV27 to TRBJ1-1; TRBD1 is a possible D gene (6 bases). Germline lookup yields CDR1 MNHEY and CDR2 SMNVEV (reference sequence). V lost 2 bases to trimming and J lost 8 bases, with 18 bases between them. The CDR3 totals 15 residues. DNA of the CDR3: TGTGCCAGCAGTTTAGGTCTTATCGGCACAGGGGAAGCTTTCTTT. Its translation: CASSLGLIGTGEAFF.

V usage is TRBV5-6 and J usage is TRBJ1-3; 9 bases agree with TRBD1. The CDR3 length is 18 residues. The trim removed 3 bases at V and 3 bases at J, leaving 13 bases unmatched. Per germline, CDR1 SGHDT and CDR2 YYEEEE. The CDR3 sequence: CASSYNILGTGLGNTIYF. As DNA, the CDR3 is TGTGCCAGCAGCTACAACATCCTTGGGACAGGGCTTGGAAACACCATATATTTT.

The chain links TRBV7-2 to TRBJ2-5; the D gene is possibly TRBD1 (5 bases). V shed 5 bases and J shed 3 bases, with 16 bases lying between them. This CDR3 comprises 15 residues. Germline V gene lookup returns CDR1 SGHTA and CDR2 FQGNSA. DNA for the CDR3: TGTGCCAGCAGCCCACTCTCGGGCAGGGAAGAGACCCAGTACTTC. Translation: CASSPLSGREETQYF.

J is TRBJ2-7 and V is TRBV19; D may be TRBD1 (6 bases). This CDR3 contains 15 residues. Germline CDR1 and CDR2: LNHDA and SQIVND (reference sequence). V dropped 3 bases and J dropped 1 base, with 13 bases sitting between them. The CDR3 DNA is TGTGCCAGTAGTATCTTGGACAGTCCTTCCTACGAGCAGTACTTC. Protein: CASSILDSPSYEQYF.

The chain links TRBV18 to TRBJ2-1, with 9 positions matching TRBD2. Germline trimming cut 2 bases from V and 6 bases from J; bases unmatched to any gene: 8. Germline V gene data show CDR1 as KGHSH and CDR2 as LQKENI. This CDR3 has 16 amino acids. CDR3 region: CASSPATAGGVNEQFF. The CDR3 DNA is TGTGCCAGCTCACCAGCGACGGCGGGAGGGGTCAATGAGCAGTTCTTC.

The J gene is TRBJ1-5, the V gene TRBV7-9; D is unclear. This CDR3 comprises 14 residues. Trimming removed 5 bases at V and 4 bases at J, with 12 bases between. The germline V gene encodes CDR1 SEHNR and CDR2 FQNEAQ (reference sequence). CDR3 DNA: TGTGCCAGCAGCGATATCACGGGGAATCAGCCCCAGCATTTT. Its protein is CASSDITGNQPQHF.

The chain employs TRBV6-1 and TRBJ1-5, with a weak D call TRBD1 (6 bases). CDR1 is MNHNS, CDR2 SASEGT, per germline. The CDR3 is 13 residues long. The V gene lost 8 bases and the J gene lost 3 bases, with 11 bases spanning the gap. The CDR3 loop reads CASDQGNNQPQHF. CDR3 nucleotide sequence: TGTGCCAGCGATCAGGGGAACAATCAGCCCCAGCATTTT.

The chain couples TRBV5-8 to TRBJ1-2; TRBD1 might be the D (5 bases). Per germline, CDR1 SGHTS and CDR2 YDEGEE. Trimming cost V 0 bases and J 4 bases, with 13 bases left between them. The CDR3 loop spans 15 amino acids. The CDR3 DNA reads TGTGCCAGCAGCTTGGAGCCAGGACAATCCTATGGCTACACCTTC. Amino acids: CASSLEPGQSYGYTF.

This clone appeared a few times. Here the CDR3 DNA reads TGCGCCAGCAGCCAAGAGAGCTGGGGAGTCCAGTACTTC. It codes for CASSQESWGVQYF. The V call is TRBV4-1, the J call TRBJ2-7; D might be TRBD2 (5 bases). Trimming shortened V by 0 bases and J by 10 bases, and 13 bases separated the two germline ends. The germline V gene has CDR1 MGHRA and CDR2 YSYEKL. CDR3 length: 13 residues.

The V and J genes are TRBV7-2 and TRBJ1-1; D may be TRBD1 (5 bases). This CDR3 is 15 amino acids long. Trimming took off 4 bases at V and 1 base at J, with 13 bases between the two ends. The germline V gene encodes CDR1 SGHTA and CDR2 FQGNSA. DNA of the CDR3: TGTGCCAGCAGCTACTGGGGGGGGAAGAACACTGAAGCTTTCTTT. Its translation: CASSYWGGKNTEAFF.

V is TRBV6-5 and J is TRBJ1-1; TRBD1 matches at 8 bases. Germline lookup yields CDR1 MNHEY and CDR2 SVGAGI. The CDR3 length is 16 residues. V lost 2 bases, J lost 1 base, and 6 bases stayed unmatched. This CDR3 reads CASSYARTGGNTEAFF. In DNA, the CDR3 is TGTGCCAGCAGTTACGCGAGAACAGGGGGGAACACTGAAGCTTTCTTT.

V gene TRBV6-4 combines with J gene TRBJ2-3, with 10 bases that match TRBD2. Germline CDR1 and CDR2: MRHNA and SNTAGT. This CDR3 comprises 15 residues. Trimming cost V 6 bases and J 2 bases; bases outside gene matches: 5. CDR3 protein: CASRKSGGATDTQYF. In DNA form, the CDR3 reads TGTGCCAGCAGGAAAAGCGGGGGGGCCACAGATACGCAGTATTTT.

The chain couples TRBV2 to TRBJ2-2; unclear D gene. The germline V gene encodes CDR1 SNHLY and CDR2 FYNNEI. CDR3 size: 14 residues. V was clipped by 6 bases and J by 1 base, with 9 bases between them. In DNA, the CDR3 is TGTGCCAGCAGGGATCGACAGAACACCGGGGAGCTGTTTTTT. As protein: CASRDRQNTGELFF.

The V and J genes are TRBV7-2 and TRBJ2-1, with D perhaps TRBD2 (5 bases). Germline assignment: CDR1 SGHTA and CDR2 FQGNSA. CDR3 length: 15 amino acids. V dropped 1 base and J dropped 4 bases, with 11 bases sitting between them. The CDR3 loop reads CASSLGGNPYNEQFF. DNA of the CDR3: TGTGCCAGCAGCTTAGGAGGGAACCCATACAATGAGCAGTTCTTC.

The chain couples TRBV19 to TRBJ1-4; possibly TRBD1 for D (5 bases). V lost 4 bases to trimming and J lost 7 bases, with 13 bases between them. Germline-derived CDR1 and CDR2 are LNHDA and SQIVND (reference sequence). The CDR3 length is 14 residues. The CDR3 DNA reads TGTGCCAGTAGTACTGGGCAGGGTTTTGAAAAACTGTTTTTT. Protein: CASSTGQGFEKLFF.

This clone came up once. This rearrangement joins TRBV19 to TRBJ2-1; possible D gene TRBD1, 6 bases. The germline V gene has CDR1 LNHDA and CDR2 SQIVND (reference sequence). This CDR3 region has 15 residues. The V gene lost 2 bases and the J gene lost 4 bases, with 12 bases spanning the gap. The CDR3 DNA is TGTGCCAGTAGTATAAGGGACACAGCTTACAATGAGCAGTTCTTC. Residues: CASSIRDTAYNEQFF.

In this sample, this clone turned up once. The chain uses TRBV10-3 and TRBJ2-3; D is uncertain. CDR1 and CDR2 (germline): ENHRY, SYGVKD. The CDR3 extends over 16 amino acids. The ends were cut back, 2 bases at V and 0 bases at J, with 12 bases in the middle. CDR3 region: CAISEKDTSSTDTQYF. The CDR3 coding sequence is TGTGCCATCAGTGAGAAAGACACTTCGAGCACAGATACGCAGTATTTT.

CDR3 protein: CASRQLGGNYGYTF. The CDR3 DNA follows: TGTGCCAGTAGGCAGCTCGGGGGTAACTATGGCTACACCTTC. The chain couples TRBV19 to TRBJ1-2, with D possibly being TRBD1 (5 bases). Germline V lookup: CDR1 LNHDA, CDR2 SQIVND (reference sequence). This CDR3 contains 14 residues. The germline V and J ends were trimmed by 6 bases and 1 base, with 12 bases remaining between them.